The rows below give T cell receptor beta chains drawn from one sample of a study of blood T cell repertoires in COVID-19. Sequencing was performed with immunoSEQ multiplex PCR; in TCRdb, only in-frame clones are kept and a portion is missing. This sample has about 200,000 clones; approximately 92% occur once, and the top ten carry nearly 0.55%. Specimen: peripheral blood. The source of these receptors is a man aged 50-59 years with acute or convalescent COVID-19. Each CDR3 is given with its conserved first and last residue. A D gene is named only where the DNA matches it firmly. Expanded clones are given a class, and other clones once, few, many or no size at all.

>TRBV28|TRBJ1-5|TRBD1|few
CASTRQGNNQPQHF
TGTGCCAGCACCCGACAGGGGAACAATCAGCCCCAGCATTTT
>TRBV19|TRBJ2-7|.|.
CASCQTGETYEQYF
TGTGCCAGTTGCCAGACAGGCGAAACCTACGAGCAGTACTTC
>TRBV28|TRBJ2-7|TRBD1|.
CASAAGGSYEQYF
TGTGCCAGCGCGGCAGGGGGCTCCTACGAGCAGTACTTC
>TRBV7-9|TRBJ2-3|TRBD2|many
CASSWRLAGGLHTDTQYF
TGTGCCAGCAGCTGGCGACTAGCGGGGGGACTACACACAGATACGCAGTATTTT
>TRBV11-2|TRBJ1-2|TRBD1|.
CASSLVRGDGYTF
TGTGCCAGCAGCTTAGTCAGGGGGGATGGCTACACCTTC
>TRBV13|TRBJ2-3|.|.
CASSLEGVPDTQYF
TGTGCCAGCAGCTTAGAGGGGGTTCCAGATACGCAGTATTTT
>TRBV7-2|TRBJ2-2|TRBD2|.
CASSRLAGAATGELFF
TGTGCCAGCAGCCGTTTAGCGGGAGCGGCCACCGGGGAGCTGTTTTTT
>TRBV27|TRBJ2-1|.|.
CASYRRRTDNEQFF
TGTGCCAGCTATCGGAGGCGGACGGACAATGAGCAGTTCTTC
>TRBV4-2|TRBJ2-1|.|once
CASSQPGTAGDEQFF
TGTGCCAGCAGCCAACCCGGGACTGCCGGGGATGAGCAGTTCTTC
>TRBV19|TRBJ2-3|TRBD2|.
CASSPGRADTQYF
TGTGCCAGTAGCCCAGGGAGGGCAGATACGCAGTATTTT
>TRBV7-2|TRBJ2-2|.|.
CASRKGATRTGELFF
TGTGCCAGCAGAAAGGGAGCGACTAGGACCGGGGAGCTGTTTTTT
>TRBV10-3|TRBJ2-6|.|.
CAISGESSGANVLTF
TGTGCCATCAGTGGGGAGTCCTCTGGGGCCAACGTCCTGACTTTC
>TRBV6-6|TRBJ1-2|.|.
CASSPPGFDGYTF
TGTGCCAGCAGTCCTCCGGGGTTCGATGGCTACACCTTC
>TRBV6-2/TRBV6-3|TRBJ1-5|.|once
CASSYSLLASDSNQPQHF
TGTGCCAGCAGTTACTCGCTCCTAGCGTCGGATAGCAATCAGCCCCAGCATTTT
>TRBV19|TRBJ2-7|TRBD1|few
CASSHPGQTFGEQYF
TGTGCCAGTAGCCATCCGGGACAGACCTTCGGAGAGCAGTACTTC
>TRBV25-1|TRBJ2-1|TRBD2|.
CASSLSGGHNEQFF
TGTGCCAGCAGTCTTAGCGGGGGCCACAATGAGCAGTTCTTC
>TRBV24-1|TRBJ2-5|.|.
CATSDLQQGLETQYF
TGTGCCACCAGTGATTTGCAGCAGGGCTTAGAGACCCAGTACTTC
>TRBV25-1|TRBJ1-2|.|.
CASTRSGYDYTF
TGTGCCAGCACCCGATCGGGGTACGACTACACCTTC
>TRBV6-2/TRBV6-3|TRBJ1-5|.|.
CASSRSFPRGYSNQPQHF
TGTGCCAGCAGCCGATCTTTCCCGAGGGGGTATAGCAATCAGCCCCAGCATTTT
>TRBV12-3/TRBV12-4|TRBJ2-1|.|once
CASSQLRGEQFF
TGTGCCAGCAGCCAACTTCGTGGTGAGCAGTTCTTC
>TRBV4-1|TRBJ1-4|.|once
CASSQRHSSTNEKLFF
TGCGCCAGCAGCCAGAGACACAGTTCTACTAATGAAAAACTGTTTTTT
>TRBV11-2|TRBJ2-3|TRBD1|.
CASSHRRDSQTDTQYF
TGTGCCAGCAGCCACCGTAGGGACAGCCAGACAGATACGCAGTATTTT
>TRBV18|TRBJ2-7|.|.
CASSPPQVYEQYF
TGTGCCAGCTCACCACCCCAGGTCTACGAGCAGTACTTC
>TRBV11-2|TRBJ2-7|.|.
CASSLSPDEQYF
TGTGCCAGCAGCTTATCACCGGACGAGCAGTACTTC
>TRBV19|TRBJ1-2|TRBD1|once
CASRTPSTGDLRGYTF
TGTGCCAGTAGGACCCCATCGACAGGGGATTTGAGAGGCTACACCTTC
>TRBV7-9|TRBJ2-2|.|.
CASSFSGAGGELFF
TGTGCCAGCAGCTTCTCAGGGGCGGGCGGGGAGCTGTTTTTT
>TRBV13|TRBJ2-1|TRBD1|.
CASSSWDSEQFF
TGTGCCAGCAGCTCCTGGGACAGTGAGCAGTTCTTC
>TRBV3-1/TRBV3-2|TRBJ1-1|.|.
CASSQVAGDEAFF
TGTGCCAGCAGCCAAGTTGCGGGGGATGAAGCTTTCTTT
>TRBV15|TRBJ1-1|TRBD1|once
CATSSSDRANTEAFF
TGTGCCACCAGCAGCTCGGACAGGGCGAACACTGAAGCTTTCTTT
>TRBV29-1|TRBJ2-2|TRBD2|.
CSVDGGLAGDTGELFF
TGCAGCGTTGACGGGGGACTAGCGGGGGACACCGGGGAGCTGTTTTTT
>TRBV6-1|TRBJ2-2|TRBD2|.
CASSVLAGGGTGELFF
TGTGCCAGCAGTGTACTAGCGGGAGGTGGCACCGGGGAGCTGTTTTTT
>TRBV7-2|TRBJ2-3|TRBD2|.
CASSLALAGGTDTQYF
TGTGCCAGCAGCTTAGCGCTAGCGGGGGGTACAGATACGCAGTATTTT
>TRBV6-5|TRBJ1-2|.|.
CASSFLQGAWNYGYTF
TGTGCCAGCAGTTTTCTACAGGGCGCGTGGAACTATGGCTACACCTTC
>TRBV29-1|TRBJ1-2|.|few
CSVEGGAYGYTF
TGCAGCGTTGAAGGGGGCGCCTATGGCTACACCTTC
>TRBV4-2|TRBJ1-6|.|.
CASSRKIPTAGYNSPLHF
TGTGCCAGCAGCCGCAAAATTCCCACGGCAGGCTATAATTCACCCCTCCACTTT
>TRBV7-2|TRBJ2-1|TRBD2|.
CASSLGLAGGHEQFF
TGTGCCAGCAGCTTAGGACTAGCGGGAGGTCATGAGCAGTTCTTC
>TRBV3-1/TRBV3-2|TRBJ1-2|TRBD1|.
CASSRTGGDGYTF
TGTGCCAGCAGCCGGACAGGGGGCGATGGCTACACCTTC
>TRBV7-2|TRBJ2-1|TRBD2|.
CASRGGTVGEQFF
TGTGCCAGCAGGGGGGGGACTGTTGGCGAGCAGTTCTTC
>TRBV19|TRBJ1-5|TRBD1|.
CASSIRDRDNQPQHF
TGTGCCAGTAGTATCCGTGACAGGGATAATCAGCCCCAGCATTTT
>TRBV6-5|TRBJ2-3|TRBD1|.
CASAPTGATDTQYF
TGTGCCAGTGCACCGACAGGGGCCACAGATACGCAGTATTTT
>TRBV12-3/TRBV12-4|TRBJ2-5|.|.
CASSWEAGETQYF
TGTGCCAGCAGTTGGGAGGCGGGGGAGACCCAGTACTTC
>TRBV7-9|TRBJ1-2|.|.
CASSPGQDYGYTF
TGTGCCAGCAGTCCGGGACAAGACTATGGCTACACCTTC